The 29 T cell receptor beta chains given below trace back to one sample, sequenced in a study of Graves' ophthalmopathy and Graves' hyperthyroidism. RNA transcripts yielded amplified TCR beta CDR3 regions. The workflow started with a first-round RT-PCR run with HTBI primers and then moved on to a second-round multiplex PCR. One entry per CDR3 protein, called by TCRdb with MiXCR from the multiplex PCR reads. The sample yields 200,000 to 300,000 distinct CDR3 sequences, 45% seen once. Sequenced: peripheral blood. These receptors all come from an adult man with Graves' ophthalmopathy.

The V call is TRBV24-1, the J call TRBJ1-5, with 8 bases aligning to TRBD1. CDR1 and CDR2 (germline): KGHDR, SFDVKD. V lost 4 bases to trimming and J lost 2 bases; unmatched junction nucleotides: 6. This CDR3 is built from 16 residues. The CDR3 protein is CATSDKTGVGNQPQHF. In nucleotides, the CDR3 is TGTGCCACCAGTGACAAGACAGGGGTTGGCAATCAGCCCCAGCATTTT.

The V and J genes are TRBV2 and TRBJ1-1; the D gene is possibly TRBD1 (5 bases). The CDR3 contains 13 residues. V dropped 2 bases and J dropped 4 bases, with 8 bases sitting between them. Germline V gene sequence: CDR1 SNHLY, CDR2 FYNNEI. The CDR3 DNA reads TGTGCCAGCAGTGAAATGAGGGGCACTGAAGCTTTCTTT. Amino acid sequence: CASSEMRGTEAFF.

This clonotype appeared a few times. The gene calls are TRBV12-3 or TRBV12-4 and TRBJ1-1; D is uncertain. V lost 3 bases, J lost 0 bases, and 8 bases lay in between. This CDR3 region has 14 residues. The CDR3 is CASSFGTLNTEAFF. CDR3 nucleotides: TGTGCCAGCAGTTTCGGCACTTTGAACACTGAAGCTTTCTTT.

This clonotype was observed once. This chain joins TRBV27 and TRBJ1-1; D not certain. The V end was cut by 2 bases, the J end by 4 bases, with 11 bases between. The CDR3 spans 14 residues. CDR1 is MNHEY, CDR2 SMNVEV, per germline (reference sequence). The CDR3 DNA reads as TGTGCCAGCAGTTTAATCCGGGCGACCACTGAAGCTTTCTTT. Translated, it gives CASSLIRATTEAFF.

The rearrangement joins TRBV9 to TRBJ1-6; D perhaps matches TRBD1 (5 bases). The V gene lost 5 bases and the J gene lost 2 bases, with 17 bases spanning the gap. Germline V gives CDR1 SGDLS, CDR2 YYNGEE. The CDR3 is 17 residues long. The CDR3 DNA reads as TGTGCCAGCAGTGCAGTAGGGGTAGATCCCTATAATTCACCCCTCCACTTT. Translating it yields CASSAVGVDPYNSPLHF.

Remarks on this clonotype: The DNA is omitted, as the CDR3 cannot be located on it reliably, and the CDR3 follows TCRdb's listing. This chain uses TRBV10-3 with TRBJ2-6; TRBD1, the table's D call, was not compared with the DNA. Ends included, the CDR3 has 20 residues. CDR1 is ENHRY and CDR2 is SYGVKD in the germline V gene. The CDR3 sequence is CASRDRGVTEAFFGANVLTF.

The table lists this clonotype with many counts. The rearrangement joins TRBV25-1 to TRBJ1-2; D may be TRBD1 (5 bases). Looked up from germline, CDR1 is MGHDK and CDR2 is SYGVNS. CDR3 length: 17 residues. Trimming removed 3 bases at V and 2 bases at J, with 19 bases between. For the CDR3, the DNA is TGTGCCAGCAGTGATGGCATCCCCAGGGAGGGGAACTATGGCTACACCTTC. It is translated as CASSDGIPREGNYGYTF.

This clonotype was seen a handful of times. V gene TRBV11-1 combines with J gene TRBJ2-5; D gene uncertain. The CDR3 is made up of 13 amino acids. V shed 1 base and J shed 5 bases, with 8 bases lying between them. Germline assignment: CDR1 SGHAT and CDR2 FQDESV (reference sequence). The CDR3 nucleotides are TGTGCCAGCAGCTTAGTCGAAGCGGAGACCCAGTACTTC. It codes for CASSLVEAETQYF.

The V call is TRBV20-1, the J call TRBJ1-1; 7 positions match TRBD1. The CDR3 has 15 amino acids. Germline V lookup: CDR1 DFQATT, CDR2 SNEGSKA (reference sequence). After removal of 3 bases from V and 0 bases from J, the junction contained 7 bases not matched to a gene. The CDR3 DNA is TGCAGTGCTAGTGACCCGGGGACAGTGAACACTGAAGCTTTCTTT. It specifies CSASDPGTVNTEAFF.

This chain joins TRBV7-9 and TRBJ1-4; TRBD1 is a possible D gene (6 bases). Germline lookup yields CDR1 SEHNR and CDR2 FQNEAQ (reference sequence). The CDR3 runs to 14 residues. Deletions cut 5 bases from V and 5 bases from J, with 12 bases between. In nucleotides, the CDR3 is TGTGCCAGCAGCCTCGGACAGCTCAATGAAAAACTGTTTTTT. Translated, it gives CASSLGQLNEKLFF.

This clonotype was counted a few times. This sequence joins TRBV7-6 and TRBJ2-6; no firm D call. V gave up 6 bases and J gave up 2 bases, with 11 bases separating them. CDR3 length equals 15 residues. Germline V gene sequence: CDR1 SGHVS, CDR2 FNYEAQ. In nucleotides, the CDR3 is TGTGCCAGCAGTCCAATAGCCCCTGGGGCCAACGTCCTGACTTTC. Its protein is CASSPIAPGANVLTF.

The J gene is TRBJ2-5, the V gene TRBV10-3; 7 nucleotides agree with TRBD1. There are 13 residues in the CDR3. Germline CDR1 reads ENHRY; CDR2 reads SYGVKD. In nucleotides, the CDR3 is TGTGCTAGTTTACCGGGACAGCAAGAGACCCAGTACTTC. It is translated as CASLPGQQETQYF.

The V and J genes are TRBV6-5 and TRBJ1-6; 8 nucleotides line up with TRBD1. The junction had 11 bases not matched to a gene; V was cut back by 5 bases and J by 8 bases. CDR1 MNHEY and CDR2 SVGAGI come from the germline V gene. This CDR3 contains 16 residues. The CDR3 coding sequence is TGTGCCAGCAGTCACGACTCGACAGGGGCGGATTCACCCCTCCACTTT. Protein product: CASSHDSTGADSPLHF.

This chain connects TRBV19 to TRBJ2-5, with a possible D match to TRBD2 (6 bases). This CDR3 contains 15 residues. Trimming cost V 0 bases and J 5 bases, with 13 bases left between them. Germline values: CDR1 LNHDA, CDR2 SQIVND (reference sequence). This CDR3 is CASSIDPASGETQYF. In DNA, the CDR3 is TGTGCCAGTAGTATAGATCCAGCGAGCGGGGAGACCCAGTACTTC. The full variable domain, in which reference TRBV19 and TRBJ2-5 provide the parts outside the CDR3, is DGGITQSPKYLFRKEGQNVTLSCEQNLNHDAMYWYRQDPGQGLRLIYYSQIVNDFQKGDIAEGYSVSREKKESFPLTVTSAQKNPTAFYLCASSIDPASGETQYFGPGTRLLVL.

The CDR3 sequence is CASSPRTGGTTEAFF. For the CDR3, the DNA is TGTGCCAGCAGCCCCAGGACAGGGGGGACCACTGAAGCTTTCTTT. The chain joins TRBV7-2 to TRBJ1-1, with 10 bases that match TRBD1. The CDR3 spans 15 residues. V lost 5 bases and J lost 4; bases outside the gene matches: 7. Germline CDR1 and CDR2: SGHTA and FQGNSA.

A note on this clonotype: Compared with germline, one end of the junction differs, possibly owing to a read error. This chain uses TRBV19 with TRBJ1-5; the D gene is possibly TRBD1 (5 bases). Germline lookup yields CDR1 LNHDA and CDR2 SQIVND (reference sequence). The CDR3 is made up of 15 amino acids. CDR3 in amino acids: CASSLNGGSDQPQHF. CDR3 nucleotide sequence: TGCGCCAGCAGCTTGAACGGGGGGTCGGATCAGCCCCAGCATTTT.

The chain uses TRBV9 and TRBJ2-5, with D perhaps matching TRBD1 or TRBD2 (5 bases each). The CDR3 extends over 16 amino acids. Germline V gene sequence: CDR1 SGDLS, CDR2 YYNGEE. V was shortened by 4 bases and J by 5 bases, with 21 bases between the two germline ends. The CDR3 DNA follows: TGTGCCAGCAGCCAAGAGGGGCTGCGGCCCCGGGAGACCCAGTACTTC. This gives the protein CASSQEGLRPRETQYF.

In its sample, this clonotype was seen once. The chain carries TRBV7-3 and TRBJ2-2; 10 nucleotides agree with TRBD2. This CDR3 is built from 16 residues. From germline, CDR1 is SGHTA and CDR2 FQGTGA. J gave up 6 bases and V 2 bases, and 6 bases lay outside the gene matches. The CDR3 spells CASSLGSGGAAGELFF. CDR3 DNA sequence: TGTGCCAGCAGCTTAGGGAGCGGGGGGGCCGCCGGGGAGCTGTTTTTT.

The chain links TRBV7-2 to TRBJ2-3; 8 nucleotides agree with TRBD2. Germline V gene sequence: CDR1 SGHTA, CDR2 FQGNSA. The CDR3 contains 15 residues. V lost 5 bases, J lost 2 bases, and 6 bases stayed unmatched. The CDR3 DNA is TGTGCCAGCAGCCTTAGCGGGGCCAACACAGATACGCAGTATTTT. The encoded protein is CASSLSGANTDTQYF.

The J gene is TRBJ1-5, the V gene TRBV7-9; D is uncertain. V was clipped by 1 base and J by 7 bases, with 5 bases between them. From germline, CDR1 is SEHNR and CDR2 FQNEAQ (reference sequence). This CDR3 has 12 residues. The CDR3 is CASSLEAQPQHF. The CDR3 DNA reads TGTGCCAGCAGCTTAGAGGCACAGCCCCAGCATTTT.

The chain links TRBV15 to TRBJ2-3, with 7 positions matching TRBD1. Germline V gene sequence: CDR1 LNHNV, CDR2 YYDKDF (reference sequence). V was clipped by 2 bases and J by 0 bases; unmatched bases: 5. The CDR3 contains 16 residues. CDR3 sequence: CATSRLDRVSTDTQYF. CDR3 DNA: TGTGCCACCAGCAGACTCGACAGGGTCAGCACAGATACGCAGTATTTT.

The chain recombines TRBV29-1 with TRBJ1-1, with a possible D match to TRBD1 (6 bases). Germline V CDR1 and CDR2: SQVTM, ANQGSEA. V was pared by 8 bases and J by 5 bases, with 15 bases between. The length of the CDR3 is 12 residues. CDR3 loop: CSQRTAGTEAFF. CDR3 nucleotide sequence: TGCAGCCAGAGGACAGCTGGAACTGAAGCTTTCTTT.

On this clonotype itself: The junction does not match germline at one end; this may be a read error. In DNA, the CDR3 is TGTGCCAGCAGTTTAAGTTATAGCAATCAGCCCCAGCATTTT. Residues: CASSLSYSNQPQHF. J is TRBJ1-5 and V is TRBV24-1; no firm D call. Germline V gene lookup returns CDR1 KGHDR and CDR2 SFDVKD. The CDR3 runs to 14 residues.

This clonotype was counted between two and nine times. This chain connects TRBV9 to TRBJ1-2; D unclear. The length of the CDR3 is 14 residues. The V and J ends lost 8 bases and 2 bases respectively, with 16 bases between them. Germline CDR1 SGDLS, CDR2 YYNGEE. This chain's CDR3 is CASRFAAENYGYTF. The CDR3 coding sequence is TGTGCCAGTAGGTTCGCGGCAGAGAACTATGGCTACACCTTC. The full variable domain, with the rest looked up from reference TRBV9 and TRBJ1-2, is DSGVTQTPKHLITATGQRVTLRCSPRSGDLSVYWYQQSLDQGLQFLIQYYNGEERAKGNILERFSAQQFPDLHSELNLSSLELGDSALYFCASRFAAENYGYTFGSGTRLTVV.

This clonotype came up a few times. The chain combines TRBV12-3 or TRBV12-4 with TRBJ1-3; D remains unclear. The CDR3 length is 13 residues. V was clipped by 4 bases and J by 2 bases, with 6 bases between them. CDR3 nucleotides: TGTGCCAGCAGTTCCGGTACTGGAAACACCATATATTTT. Protein sequence: CASSSGTGNTIYF.

This clonotype came up a few times. This chain connects TRBV28 to TRBJ1-2; 11 nucleotides agree with TRBD1. Germline trimming cut 4 bases from V and 6 bases from J; bases unmatched to any gene: 7. The germline V gene has CDR1 MDHEN and CDR2 SYDVKM. The CDR3 sequence is 15 residues long. This CDR3 is CASSSLGQGAHGYTF. The CDR3 DNA follows: TGTGCCAGCAGTTCCCTAGGACAGGGGGCACATGGCTACACCTTC.

The table lists this clonotype with many counts. The chain has TRBV24-1 and TRBJ1-2; 9 bases map to TRBD1. V shed 3 bases, J shed 6 bases, and the junction held 4 bases outside the gene matches. This CDR3 contains 14 residues. CDR1 and CDR2 (germline): KGHDR, SFDVKD. The CDR3 coding sequence is TGTGCCACCAGTGATCCCGGGACAGGGCATGGCTACACCTTC. Amino acids: CATSDPGTGHGYTF.

The chain's CDR3 is CASSLGGRDRQYF. The CDR3 DNA is TGTGCCAGCAGCTTAGGGGGTCGGGATCGCCAGTACTTC. This rearrangement joins TRBV7-3 to TRBJ2-5; D is tentatively TRBD1 or TRBD2 (5 bases each). Trimming pared 2 bases from V and 10 bases from J, leaving 14 bases between. Per germline, CDR1 SGHTA and CDR2 FQGTGA. CDR3 length equals 13 residues.

Many counts were recorded for this clonotype. The conserved closing phenylalanine or tryptophan is absent in this CDR3, likely reflecting a read error. Because the CDR3's place on the DNA is in doubt, the DNA is left out and the CDR3 is given as listed by TCRdb. The V gene is TRBV28, the J gene TRBJ2-6; no DNA check was done on the table's D call, TRBD2. The germline CDR1 and CDR2 sequences are MDHEN and SYDVKM. Both ends counted, the CDR3 spans 9 residues. This chain's CDR3 is CASSTQAPP.